This record covers a single T cell receptor (beta chain). This specimen comes from a study of cytomegalovirus exposure and HLA in healthy donors. Primers for the PCR totalled 60 Vbeta and 13 Jbeta. TCRdb's copy holds only in-frame clones and misses some; the assay was immunoSEQ multiplex PCR. The sample has some 110,000 clones, around 66% seen once. The CDR3 contains 15 residues. V lost 5 bases and J lost 4; bases outside the gene matches: 10. Germline-derived CDR1 and CDR2 are MNHNY and SVGAGI (reference sequence). The V and J genes are TRBV6-6 and TRBJ2-5, with TRBD1 matching over 7 bases. Material: PBMCs. This TCR was recovered from a woman aged 40-49 years in good health and CMV-seropositive. The CDR3 spells CASSDGQAHGETQYF. The CDR3 nucleotides are TGTGCCAGCAGTGACGGACAGGCCCATGGAGAGACCCAGTACTTC.